This T cell receptor beta chain was observed in a study of cytomegalovirus exposure and HLA in healthy donors. Amplification used 60 Vbeta primers and 13 Jbeta primers. Measured with immunoSEQ multiplex PCR; TCRdb has only the in-frame clones, and not every one. Of some 220,000 clones listed, over 70% were seen once; the top ten hold less than 3.5%. Germline assignment: CDR1 MNHNS and CDR2 SASEGT. V lost 4 bases to trimming and J lost 11 bases, with 15 bases between them. The CDR3 is made up of 14 amino acids. The rearrangement joins TRBV6-1 to TRBJ1-6; D might be TRBD1 (6 bases). The sequence was obtained from a woman aged 55-70 years in good health and CMV-seropositive. Sequencing was performed on PBMCs. CDR3 region: CASSVQGNGPPLHF. Written as DNA, the CDR3 is TGTGCCAGCAGTGTTCAGGGGAACGGGCCACCCCTCCACTTT.